The 11 T cell receptor beta chains reported below all come from one sample, sequenced in a study of cytomegalovirus exposure and HLA in healthy donors (dated by TCRdb to about 2017). To prepare the library, the immunoSEQ multiplex PCR assay was applied. TCRdb retrieved this table from immuneACCESS and kept in-frame rearrangements only. Not all clones are present; in checked studies, unresolved V genes account for under half, and no reason is known for the remainder. This sample has some 170,000 clones in its table, and roughly 96% of those were observed once. The ten largest clones add up to about 0.89% of the sample. Sequences were obtained from PBMCs. Every receptor here comes from a young woman in good health and CMV-seronegative.

The rearrangement links TRBV6-1 to TRBJ1-3; D gene uncertain. The CDR3 spans 14 residues. Germline assignment: CDR1 MNHNS and CDR2 SASEGT. The V gene lost 6 bases and the J gene lost 2 bases, with 11 bases spanning the gap. CDR3 sequence reads: CASRPQKAGNTIYF. The CDR3 DNA reads as TGTGCCAGCAGACCACAGAAGGCTGGAAACACCATATATTTT.

The chain has TRBV5-6 and TRBJ2-1; unclear D gene. Trimming took 2 bases from V and 0 from J, leaving 9 bases between them. The CDR3 sequence is 15 residues long. The V gene's germline CDR1 is SGHDT and CDR2 YYEEEE. The CDR3 nucleotides read TGTGCCAGCAGCTTAGTGGGCACCTCCTACAATGAGCAGTTCTTC. This sequence encodes CASSLVGTSYNEQFF. The full variable domain, rest sourced from reference TRBV5-6 and TRBJ2-1, is DAGVTQSPTHLIKTRGQQVTLRCSPKSGHDTVSWYQQALGQGPQFIFQYYEEEERQRGNFPDRFSGHQFPNYSSELNVNALLLGDSALYLCASSLVGTSYNEQFFGPGTRLTVL.

In this sample, this clone turned up once. The chain is built from TRBV5-1 and TRBJ2-5; 7 bases line up with TRBD1. J lost 5 bases, V lost 2 bases, and 6 bases had no gene match. CDR1 and CDR2 (germline): SGHRS, YFSETQ. The CDR3 extends over 14 amino acids. The CDR3 DNA reads as TGCGCCAGCAGCTTTTGGCAGGGGGATGAGACCCAGTACTTC. Translating it yields CASSFWQGDETQYF.

The chain joins TRBV4-1 to TRBJ2-5; TRBD2 matches at 8 bases. Germline V lookup: CDR1 MGHRA, CDR2 YSYEKL. Trimming removed 5 bases from V and 6 bases from J; junction bases left unmatched: 17. The CDR3 loop spans 17 amino acids. The CDR3 DNA sequence: TGCGCCAGCAGCGAGCCCCTTTATAGCGGGGTACCCAAGACCCAGTACTTC. Translating gives CASSEPLYSGVPKTQYF.

The chain recombines TRBV7-2 with TRBJ1-5; D remains ambiguous. The CDR3 consists of 12 residues. The V gene's germline CDR1 is SGHTA and CDR2 FQGNSA. V was pared by 5 bases and J by 3 bases, with 5 bases between. CDR3 loop: CASSNNNQPQHF. In nucleotides, the CDR3 is TGTGCCAGCAGCAATAACAATCAGCCCCAGCATTTT.

The chain is built from TRBV7-2 and TRBJ2-7, with TRBD1 matching 7 bases. The ends lost 3 bases at V and 4 bases at J; junction bases unmatched: 15. Germline CDR1 SGHTA, CDR2 FQGNSA. CDR3 length: 17 amino acids. The CDR3 here is CASSFSGDSESGYEQYF. The CDR3, as DNA: TGTGCCAGCAGCTTTTCCGGGGACAGTGAATCGGGTTACGAGCAGTACTTC.

V is TRBV13 and J is TRBJ2-5, with D maybe TRBD2 (5 bases). CDR1 and CDR2 from the germline V gene are PRHDT and FYEKMQ (reference sequence). Trimming took off 5 bases at V and 2 bases at J, with 15 bases between the two ends. The CDR3 has 15 amino acids. The CDR3 DNA follows: TGTGCCAGCAGCGGAATATGGGAGACACAAGAGACCCAGTACTTC. Amino acid sequence: CASSGIWETQETQYF.

The chain combines TRBV29-1 with TRBJ2-3; TRBD2 matches 13 bases. Germline V CDR1 and CDR2: SQVTM, ANQGSEA. The CDR3 extends over 17 amino acids. The junction had 12 bases not matched to a gene; V was cut back by 6 bases and J by 3 bases. The chain's CDR3 is CSVDTSGGALWTDTQYF. The CDR3 DNA is TGCAGCGTAGATACTAGCGGGGGGGCCTTGTGGACAGATACGCAGTATTTT.

The chain is built from TRBV5-1 and TRBJ2-7; TRBD1 aligns across 11 bases. V lost 3 bases, J lost 2 bases, and 1 base stayed unmatched. The V gene's germline CDR1 is SGHRS and CDR2 YFSETQ. CDR3 size: 14 residues. The CDR3 nucleotides are TGCGCCAGCAGCTGGGGACAGGGGGCCTACGAGCAGTACTTC. Its translation: CASSWGQGAYEQYF.

The chain recombines TRBV11-2 with TRBJ2-5; D not resolved. The germline V gene has CDR1 SGHAT and CDR2 FQNNGV. V was pared by 6 bases and J by 5 bases, with 7 bases between. This CDR3 is 11 amino acids long. DNA of the CDR3: TGTGCCAGCAGTCAACAGGAGACCCAGTACTTC. This codes for CASSQQETQYF.

The J gene is TRBJ1-6, the V gene TRBV5-1, with D possibly being TRBD1 (5 bases). The V and J ends lost 3 bases and 7 bases respectively, with 17 bases between them. This CDR3 spans 16 amino acids. From germline, CDR1 is SGHRS and CDR2 YFSETQ. This CDR3 is CASSWSLQGSNSPLHF. In DNA form, the CDR3 reads TGCGCCAGCAGCTGGTCTCTCCAGGGCTCAAATTCACCCCTCCACTTT.